These 13 T cell receptor beta chains share one sample of origin, sequenced in a study of blood T cell repertoires in COVID-19. Method: immunoSEQ multiplex PCR; TCRdb's copy keeps in-frame clones and lacks some. Of under 250,000 clones in the sample, approximately 91% were seen once. The specimen sequenced was peripheral blood. Receptor source: a man aged 50 to 60 with COVID-19, enrolled during active disease.

This rearrangement joins TRBV3-1 (or the pseudogene TRBV3-2) to TRBJ2-5; D unclear. There are 12 residues in the CDR3. Trimming took 1 base from V and 5 from J, leaving 5 bases between them. Looked up from germline, CDR1 is LGHDT and CDR2 is YNNKEL (reference sequence). In nucleotides, the CDR3 is TGTGCCAGCAGCCAAGGCGTTGAGACCCAGTACTTC. Protein: CASSQGVETQYF.

This chain links TRBV10-3 with TRBJ2-1, with a weak D call TRBD2 (6 bases). The CDR3 spans 14 residues. Trimming removed 9 bases at V and 0 bases at J, with 12 bases between. Per germline, CDR1 ENHRY and CDR2 SYGVKD. Written as DNA, the CDR3 is TGTGCCATGGTAGCGGATCTCTCCTACAATGAGCAGTTCTTC. It yields the protein CAMVADLSYNEQFF.

V usage is TRBV5-5 and J usage is TRBJ2-5; 9 bases map to TRBD1. CDR3 length equals 15 residues. The germline gives CDR1 SGHKS, CDR2 YYEKEE (reference sequence). The V gene end was trimmed by 2 bases and the J gene end by 4 bases; junction bases not matched to a gene: 6. CDR3 coding DNA: TGTGCCAGCAGCTTCACCACAGGGGGCGGAGAGACCCAGTACTTC. Protein sequence: CASSFTTGGGETQYF.

The chain recombines TRBV7-2 with TRBJ2-2; 13 bases agree with TRBD2. CDR1 and CDR2 (germline): SGHTA, FQGNSA. Trimming took 5 bases from V and 6 from J; bases not matched to a gene: 9. This CDR3 is 17 amino acids long. The CDR3 nucleotides are TGTGCCAGCAGCCCAACCCTACTAGCGGGGGGGCCCGGGGAGCTGTTTTTT. This gives the protein CASSPTLLAGGPGELFF.

The chain employs TRBV14 and TRBJ2-7; D not certain. Per the germline V gene, CDR1 is SGHDN and CDR2 is FVKESK. The CDR3 contains 16 residues. Trimming stripped 1 base from V and 3 bases from J, with 16 bases between. CDR3: CASSQAHRLGHYEQYF. CDR3 DNA sequence: TGTGCCAGCAGCCAAGCTCATCGCCTGGGCCACTACGAGCAGTACTTC.

This chain links TRBV7-3 with TRBJ2-2; TRBD1 might be the D (6 bases). V lost 2 bases and J lost 2, with 9 bases in between. CDR1 and CDR2 (germline): SGHTA, FQGTGA. The CDR3 spans 15 residues. CDR3 residues: CASSLQGFNTGELFF. CDR3 bases: TGTGCCAGCAGCTTACAGGGGTTTAACACCGGGGAGCTGTTTTTT.

J is TRBJ1-5 and V is TRBV19; 9 nucleotides line up with TRBD1. V gave up 4 bases and J gave up 11 bases; unmatched junction bases: 9. The CDR3 length is 14 residues. Germline V gene lookup returns CDR1 LNHDA and CDR2 SQIVND (reference sequence). CDR3 amino acids: CASSNRDRDGAQHF. CDR3 in DNA: TGTGCCAGTAGTAACCGGGACAGGGACGGAGCCCAGCATTTT.

V is TRBV9 and J is TRBJ2-1, with 7 bases matching TRBD1. The junction had 3 bases not matched to a gene; V was cut back by 4 bases and J by 5 bases. The CDR3 is 13 residues long. From germline, CDR1 is SGDLS and CDR2 YYNGEE. Here the CDR3 DNA reads TGTGCCAGCAGCTCAGGGGGAGACAATGAGCAGTTCTTC. This codes for CASSSGGDNEQFF.

This chain links TRBV6-1 with TRBJ2-5; weak D call: TRBD2 (5 bases). Germline CDR1 reads MNHNS; CDR2 reads SASEGT. This CDR3 has 14 residues. Trimming pared 2 bases from V and 3 bases from J, leaving 10 bases between. CDR3 bases: TGTGCCAGCAGTGAATTAGGGAGAAAAGAGACCCAGTACTTC. Translating gives CASSELGRKETQYF.

Concerning this clone: The same CDR3 also results from other DNA sequences found in this sample. This sequence joins TRBV27 and TRBJ2-1, with D tentatively TRBD1 (6 bases). CDR3 length: 12 residues. Germline V gene lookup returns CDR1 MNHEY and CDR2 SMNVEV (reference sequence). V lost 5 bases, J lost 6 bases, and 8 bases lay in between. CDR3 protein: CASSKQGNEQFF. The CDR3, as DNA: TGTGCCAGCAGTAAACAGGGCAATGAGCAGTTCTTC.

V and J are TRBV19 and TRBJ1-5, with 9 bases lining up with TRBD1. The V gene's germline CDR1 is LNHDA and CDR2 SQIVND (reference sequence). The junction had 7 bases not matched to a gene; V was cut back by 6 bases and J by 4 bases. The CDR3 has 15 amino acids. The CDR3 loop is CASRPRQGENQPQHF. The CDR3 DNA follows: TGTGCCAGTAGACCGAGACAGGGGGAGAATCAGCCCCAGCATTTT. The full variable domain, its missing parts supplied by reference TRBV19 and TRBJ1-5, is DGGITQSPKYLFRKEGQNVTLSCEQNLNHDAMYWYRQDPGQGLRLIYYSQIVNDFQKGDIAEGYSVSREKKESFPLTVTSAQKNPTAFYLCASRPRQGENQPQHFGDGTRLSIL.

V gene TRBV18 combines with J gene TRBJ2-1; TRBD2 matches 9 bases. Trimming at V came to 3 bases and at J to 1 base, leaving 1 base not matched to a gene. Germline assignment: CDR1 KGHSH and CDR2 LQKENI. The CDR3 is 15 amino acids. The CDR3 region is CASSPLAGSYNEQFF. Written as DNA, the CDR3 is TGTGCCAGCTCACCCCTAGCGGGATCCTACAATGAGCAGTTCTTC.

CDR3 loop: CASSAAGLAGISYNEQFF. Written as DNA, the CDR3 is TGTGCCAGCAGTGCAGCCGGACTAGCGGGAATCTCCTACAATGAGCAGTTCTTC. This chain joins TRBV6-1 and TRBJ2-1, with 12 bases aligning to TRBD2. CDR1 and CDR2 (germline): MNHNS, SASEGT. The CDR3 sequence is 18 residues long. The ends lost 4 bases at V and 0 bases at J; junction bases unmatched: 7.